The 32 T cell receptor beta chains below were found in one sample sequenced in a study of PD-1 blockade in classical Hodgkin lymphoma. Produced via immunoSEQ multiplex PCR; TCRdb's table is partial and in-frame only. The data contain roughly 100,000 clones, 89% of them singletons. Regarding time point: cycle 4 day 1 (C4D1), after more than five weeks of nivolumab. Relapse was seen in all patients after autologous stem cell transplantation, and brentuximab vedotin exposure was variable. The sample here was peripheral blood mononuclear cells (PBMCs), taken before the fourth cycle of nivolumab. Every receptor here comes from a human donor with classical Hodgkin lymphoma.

The CDR3 loop reads CASAPGGWYRSTDTQYF. CDR3 in DNA: TGTGCCAGCGCCCCCGGGGGGTGGTATCGAAGCACAGATACGCAGTATTTT. V is TRBV27 and J is TRBJ2-3; 7 nucleotides line up with TRBD2. V dropped 8 bases and J dropped 0; count of bases not matched to a gene: 14. Per the germline V gene, CDR1 is MNHEY and CDR2 is SMNVEV (reference sequence). CDR3 size: 17 residues.

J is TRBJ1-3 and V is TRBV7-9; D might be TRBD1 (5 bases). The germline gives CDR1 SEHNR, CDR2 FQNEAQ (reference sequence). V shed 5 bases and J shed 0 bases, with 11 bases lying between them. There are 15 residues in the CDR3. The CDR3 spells CASSPPGHSGNTIYF. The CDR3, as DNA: TGTGCCAGCAGCCCCCCGGGGCACTCTGGAAACACCATATATTTT. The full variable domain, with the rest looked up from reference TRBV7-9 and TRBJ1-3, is DTGVSQNPRHKITKRGQNVTFRCDPISEHNRLYWYRQTLGQGPEFLTYFQNEAQLEKSRLLSDRFSAERPKGSFSTLEIQRTEQGDSAMYLCASSPPGHSGNTIYFGEGSWLTVV.

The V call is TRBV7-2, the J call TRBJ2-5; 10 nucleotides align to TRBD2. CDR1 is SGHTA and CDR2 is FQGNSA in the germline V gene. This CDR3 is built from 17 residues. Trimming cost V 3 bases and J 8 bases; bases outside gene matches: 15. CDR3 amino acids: CASSLNGGLGLARTQYF. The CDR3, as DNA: TGTGCCAGCAGCTTGAATGGGGGCTTGGGACTAGCGAGAACCCAGTACTTC.

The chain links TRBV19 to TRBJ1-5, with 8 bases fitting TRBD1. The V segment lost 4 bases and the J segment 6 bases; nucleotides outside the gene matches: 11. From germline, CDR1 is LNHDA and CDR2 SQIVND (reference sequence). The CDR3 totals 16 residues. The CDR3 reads CASSTLNRGFGQPQHF. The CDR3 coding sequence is TGTGCCAGTAGTACGTTAAACAGGGGGTTCGGTCAGCCCCAGCATTTT.

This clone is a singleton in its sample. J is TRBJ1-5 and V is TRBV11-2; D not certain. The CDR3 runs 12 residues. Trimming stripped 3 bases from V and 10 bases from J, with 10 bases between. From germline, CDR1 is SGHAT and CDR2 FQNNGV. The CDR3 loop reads CASSFPGRPQHF. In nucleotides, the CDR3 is TGTGCCAGCAGCTTCCCCGGGCGCCCCCAGCATTTT.

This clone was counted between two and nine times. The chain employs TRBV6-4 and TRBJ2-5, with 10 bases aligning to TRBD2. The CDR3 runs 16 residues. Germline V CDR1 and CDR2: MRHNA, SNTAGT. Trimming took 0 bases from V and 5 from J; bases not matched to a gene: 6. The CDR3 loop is CASSDSIAGGHETQYF. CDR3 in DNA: TGTGCCAGCAGTGACTCAATAGCGGGAGGCCATGAGACCCAGTACTTC.

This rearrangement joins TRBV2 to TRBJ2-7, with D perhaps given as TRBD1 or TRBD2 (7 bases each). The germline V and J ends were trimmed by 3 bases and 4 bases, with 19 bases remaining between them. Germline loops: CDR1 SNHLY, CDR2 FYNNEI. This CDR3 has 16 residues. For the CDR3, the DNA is TGTGCCAGCAGTGAGGGGAGGGACAGCACCTCTTACGAGCAGTACTTC. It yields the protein CASSEGRDSTSYEQYF.

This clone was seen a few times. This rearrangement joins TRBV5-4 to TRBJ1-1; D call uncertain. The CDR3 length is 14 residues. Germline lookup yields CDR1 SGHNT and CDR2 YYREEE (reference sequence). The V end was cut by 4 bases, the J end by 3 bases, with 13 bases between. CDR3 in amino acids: CASSDTYRDTEAFF. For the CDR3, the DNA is TGTGCCAGCAGCGATACCTACCGAGACACTGAAGCTTTCTTT. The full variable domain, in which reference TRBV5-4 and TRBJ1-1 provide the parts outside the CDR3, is ETGVTQSPTHLIKTRGQQVTLRCSSQSGHNTVSWYQQALGQGPQFIFQYYREEENGRGNFPPRFSGLQFPNYSSELNVNALELDDSALYLCASSDTYRDTEAFFGQGTRLTVV.

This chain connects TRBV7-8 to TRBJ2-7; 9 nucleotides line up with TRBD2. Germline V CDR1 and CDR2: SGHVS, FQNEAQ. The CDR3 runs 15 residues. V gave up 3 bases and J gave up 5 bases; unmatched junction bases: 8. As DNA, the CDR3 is TGTGCCAGCAGCTTTCGGCTAGCGGGAAGGGACGAGCAGTACTTC. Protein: CASSFRLAGRDEQYF.

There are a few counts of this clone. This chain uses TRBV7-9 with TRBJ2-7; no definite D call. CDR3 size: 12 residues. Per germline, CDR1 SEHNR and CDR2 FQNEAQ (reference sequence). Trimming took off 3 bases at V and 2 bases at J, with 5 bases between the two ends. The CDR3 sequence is CASSFSTYEQYF. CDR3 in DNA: TGTGCCAGCAGCTTTTCAACCTACGAGCAGTACTTC.

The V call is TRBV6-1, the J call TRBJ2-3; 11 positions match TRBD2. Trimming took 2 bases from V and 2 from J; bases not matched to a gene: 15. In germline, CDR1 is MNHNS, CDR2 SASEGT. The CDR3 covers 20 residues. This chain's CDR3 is CASSEYSGRVPRQDTDTQYF. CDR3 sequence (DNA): TGTGCCAGCAGTGAATATAGCGGGAGGGTCCCCCGACAAGACACAGATACGCAGTATTTT.

Written as DNA, the CDR3 is TGTGCCAGCTCCCATGACAGCTCAGAGACCCAGTACTTC. It codes for CASSHDSSETQYF. V is TRBV18 and J is TRBJ2-5; D is perhaps TRBD1 (5 bases). Trimming left V 6 bases short and J 4 bases short, with 12 bases between. The CDR3 is 13 amino acids. CDR1 and CDR2 (germline): KGHSH, LQKENI.

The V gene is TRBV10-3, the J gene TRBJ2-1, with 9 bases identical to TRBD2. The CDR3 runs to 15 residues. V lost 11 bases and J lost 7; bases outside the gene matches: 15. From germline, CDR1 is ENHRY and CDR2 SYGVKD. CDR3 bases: TGTGCCCATCAGGAGAGTAGCGGGAGCGGGAATGAGCAGTTCTTC. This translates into CAHQESSGSGNEQFF.

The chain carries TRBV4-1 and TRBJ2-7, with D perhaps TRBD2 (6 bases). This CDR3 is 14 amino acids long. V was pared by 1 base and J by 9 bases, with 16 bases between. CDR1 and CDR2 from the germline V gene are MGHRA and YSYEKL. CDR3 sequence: CASSQGLARLPQYF. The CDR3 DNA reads TGCGCCAGCAGCCAAGGCCTAGCGCGACTGCCGCAGTACTTC.

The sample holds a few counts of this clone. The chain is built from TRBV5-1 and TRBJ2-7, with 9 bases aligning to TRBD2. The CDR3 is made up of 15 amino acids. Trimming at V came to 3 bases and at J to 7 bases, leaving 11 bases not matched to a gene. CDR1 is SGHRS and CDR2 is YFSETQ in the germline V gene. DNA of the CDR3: TGCGCCAGCAGCTCCCCCCTAGCGGGATTAGAGGAGCAGTACTTC. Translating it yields CASSSPLAGLEEQYF.

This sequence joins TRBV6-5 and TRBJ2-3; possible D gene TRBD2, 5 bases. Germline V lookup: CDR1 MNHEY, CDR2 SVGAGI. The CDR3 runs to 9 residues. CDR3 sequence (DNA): TGTGCTGAGGGAGCTACGCAGTATTTT. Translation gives CAEGATQYF.

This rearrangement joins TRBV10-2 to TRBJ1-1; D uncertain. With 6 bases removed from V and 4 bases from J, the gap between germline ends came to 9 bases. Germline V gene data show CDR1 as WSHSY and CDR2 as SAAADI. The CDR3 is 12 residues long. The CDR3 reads CASRRVSTEAFF. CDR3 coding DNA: TGCGCCAGCAGGAGGGTTAGCACTGAAGCTTTCTTT.

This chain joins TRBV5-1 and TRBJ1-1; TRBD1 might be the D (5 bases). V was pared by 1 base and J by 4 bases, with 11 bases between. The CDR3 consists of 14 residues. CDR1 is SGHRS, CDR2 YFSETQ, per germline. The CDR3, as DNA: TGCGCCAGCAGCTTGTCCCTGGGGGGCACTGAAGCTTTCTTT. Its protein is CASSLSLGGTEAFF.

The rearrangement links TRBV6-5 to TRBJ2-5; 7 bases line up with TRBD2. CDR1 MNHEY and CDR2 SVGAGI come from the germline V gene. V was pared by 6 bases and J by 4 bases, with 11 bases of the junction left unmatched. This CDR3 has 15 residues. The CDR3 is CASRISGIGRETQYF. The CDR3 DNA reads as TGTGCCAGCAGGATAAGCGGGATTGGGAGAGAGACCCAGTACTTC.

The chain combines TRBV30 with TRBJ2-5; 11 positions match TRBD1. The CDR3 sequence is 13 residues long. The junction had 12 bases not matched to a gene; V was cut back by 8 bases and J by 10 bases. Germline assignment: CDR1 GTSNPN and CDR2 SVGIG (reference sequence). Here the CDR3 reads CAQVDRGLGVQYF. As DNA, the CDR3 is TGTGCCCAAGTGGACAGGGGGCTAGGTGTCCAGTACTTC.

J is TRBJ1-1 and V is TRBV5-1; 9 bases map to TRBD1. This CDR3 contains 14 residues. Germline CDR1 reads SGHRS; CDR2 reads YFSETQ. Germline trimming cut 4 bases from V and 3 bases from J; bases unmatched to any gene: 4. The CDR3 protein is CASSEQGADTEAFF. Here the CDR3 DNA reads TGCGCCAGCAGCGAACAGGGGGCCGACACTGAAGCTTTCTTT. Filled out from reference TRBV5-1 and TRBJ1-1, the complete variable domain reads KAGVTQTPRYLIKTRGQQVTLSCSPISGHRSVSWYQQTPGQGLQFLFEYFSETQRNKGNFPGRFSGRQFSNSRSEMNVSTLELGDSALYLCASSEQGADTEAFFGQGTRLTVV.

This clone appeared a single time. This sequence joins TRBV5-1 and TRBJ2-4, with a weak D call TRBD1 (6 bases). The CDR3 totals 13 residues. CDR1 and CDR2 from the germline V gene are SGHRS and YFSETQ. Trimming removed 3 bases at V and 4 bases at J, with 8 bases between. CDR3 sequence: CASSSGQKNIQYF. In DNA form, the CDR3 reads TGCGCCAGCAGCTCCGGACAGAAAAACATTCAGTACTTC. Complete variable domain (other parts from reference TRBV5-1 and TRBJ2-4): KAGVTQTPRYLIKTRGQQVTLSCSPISGHRSVSWYQQTPGQGLQFLFEYFSETQRNKGNFPGRFSGRQFSNSRSEMNVSTLELGDSALYLCASSSGQKNIQYFGAGTRLSVL.

This CDR3 reads CASSARGGRIEQFF. CDR3 bases: TGTGCCAGCAGTGCCAGGGGCGGGAGGATTGAGCAGTTCTTC. The V call is TRBV28, the J call TRBJ2-1, with 8 nucleotides matching TRBD2. Germline-derived CDR1 and CDR2 are MDHEN and SYDVKM. This CDR3 has 14 amino acids. V was clipped by 5 bases and J by 9 bases; unmatched bases: 9. Based on the CDR3 plus reference TRBV28 and TRBJ2-1, the full variable domain is DVKVTQSSRYLVKRTGEKVFLECVQDMDHENMFWYRQDPGLGLRLIYFSYDVKMKEKGDIPEGYSVSREKKERFSLILESASTNQTSMYLCASSARGGRIEQFFGPGTRLTVL.

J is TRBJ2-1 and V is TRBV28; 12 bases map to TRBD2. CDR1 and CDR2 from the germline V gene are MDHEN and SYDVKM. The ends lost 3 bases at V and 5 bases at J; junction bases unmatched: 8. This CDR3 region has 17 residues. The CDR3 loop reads CASSFSPSGRAHNEQFF. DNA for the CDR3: TGTGCCAGCAGTTTCTCACCTAGCGGGAGGGCCCACAATGAGCAGTTCTTC.

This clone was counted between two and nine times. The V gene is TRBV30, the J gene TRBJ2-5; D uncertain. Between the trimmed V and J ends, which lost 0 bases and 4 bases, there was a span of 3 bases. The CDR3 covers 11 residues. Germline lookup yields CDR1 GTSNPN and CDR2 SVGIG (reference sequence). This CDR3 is CAWSVRETQYF. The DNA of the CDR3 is TGTGCCTGGAGTGTACGAGAGACCCAGTACTTC.

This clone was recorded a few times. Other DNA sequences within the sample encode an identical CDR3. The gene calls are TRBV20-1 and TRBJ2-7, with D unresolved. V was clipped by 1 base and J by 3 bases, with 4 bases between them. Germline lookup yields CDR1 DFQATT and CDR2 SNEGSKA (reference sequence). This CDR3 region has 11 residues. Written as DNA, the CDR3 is TGCAGTGCTAGAGGCGGCTACGAGCAGTACTTC. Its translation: CSARGGYEQYF.

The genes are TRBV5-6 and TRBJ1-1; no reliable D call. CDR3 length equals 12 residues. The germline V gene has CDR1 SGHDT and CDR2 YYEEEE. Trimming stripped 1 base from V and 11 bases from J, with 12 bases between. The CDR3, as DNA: TGTGCCAGCAGCTTGTCTGAAAGAGGGGCTTTCTTT. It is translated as CASSLSERGAFF.

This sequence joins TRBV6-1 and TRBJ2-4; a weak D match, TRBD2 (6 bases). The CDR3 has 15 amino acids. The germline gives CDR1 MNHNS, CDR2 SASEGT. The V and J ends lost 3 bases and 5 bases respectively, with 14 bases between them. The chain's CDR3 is CASSDVSGVENIQYF. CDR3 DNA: TGTGCCAGCAGTGATGTATCGGGGGTGGAAAACATTCAGTACTTC.

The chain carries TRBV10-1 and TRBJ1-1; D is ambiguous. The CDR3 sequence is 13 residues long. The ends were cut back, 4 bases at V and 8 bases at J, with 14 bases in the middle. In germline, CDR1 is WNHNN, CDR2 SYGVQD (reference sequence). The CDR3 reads CASSGIGQGEAFF. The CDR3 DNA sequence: TGCGCCAGCAGTGGTATCGGGCAAGGGGAAGCTTTCTTT.

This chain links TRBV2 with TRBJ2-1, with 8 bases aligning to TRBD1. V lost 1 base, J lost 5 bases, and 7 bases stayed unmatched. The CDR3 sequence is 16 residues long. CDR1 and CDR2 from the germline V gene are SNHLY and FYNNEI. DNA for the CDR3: TGTGCCAGCAGTGAAGATCAGGGGGCTGGCGACAATGAGCAGTTCTTC. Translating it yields CASSEDQGAGDNEQFF. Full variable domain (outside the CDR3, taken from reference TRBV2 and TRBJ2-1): EPEVTQTPSHQVTQMGQEVILRCVPISNHLYFYWYRQILGQKVEFLVSFYNNEISEKSEIFDDQFSVERPDGSNFTLKIRSTKLEDSAMYFCASSEDQGAGDNEQFFGPGTRLTVL.

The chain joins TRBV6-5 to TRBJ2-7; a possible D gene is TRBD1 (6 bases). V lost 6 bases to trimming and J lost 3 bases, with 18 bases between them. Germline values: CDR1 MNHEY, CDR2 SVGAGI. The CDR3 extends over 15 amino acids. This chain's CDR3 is CASSYRVAAYYEQYF. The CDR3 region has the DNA TGTGCCAGCAGCTACAGGGTAGCCGCCTACTACGAGCAGTACTTC.

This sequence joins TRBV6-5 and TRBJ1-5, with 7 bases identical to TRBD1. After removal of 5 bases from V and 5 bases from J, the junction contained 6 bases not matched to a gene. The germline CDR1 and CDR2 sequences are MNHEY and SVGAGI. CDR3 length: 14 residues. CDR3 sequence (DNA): TGTGCCAGCAGTCGACAGGGTCGAGATCAGCCCCAGCATTTT. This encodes CASSRQGRDQPQHF.